Following are 10 T cell receptor beta chains from one sample sequenced in a study of T cell repertoires in cytomegalovirus infection. TCRdb used MiXCR to reprocess the reads, holding one entry per CDR3 protein. Among around 900,000 distinct CDR3 sequences listed, about 33% were seen once. Their antigen targets remain unknown. Sample: cultured CD8+ T cells from PBMCs, taken from culture after CMV antigen stimulation. Receptors were obtained from a human donor in good health (CMV status not recorded). Some clones in this sample may be carry-over from other donors' samples.

In regard to this clonotype: This sequence may be a read error, since a much larger clone differs from it by one base. The V call is TRBV7-2, the J call TRBJ2-1; perhaps TRBD1 as D (6 bases). The CDR3 consists of 17 residues. From germline, CDR1 is SGHTA and CDR2 FQGNSA. The CDR3 sequence is CASNLASGGSFYNEQFF. The CDR3 DNA reads as TGTGCCAGCAACTTAGCTTCTGGGGGCTCCTTCTACAATGAGCAGTTCTTC.

This clonotype was seen repeatedly, ten times or more. V usage is TRBV24-1 and J usage is TRBJ1-2; D is ambiguous. The CDR3 extends over 13 amino acids. The V end lost 6 bases, the J end lost 2 bases, and 9 bases lay between the germline ends. From germline, CDR1 is KGHDR and CDR2 SFDVKD. Written as DNA, the CDR3 is TGTGCCACCAGTTCCCCTAGAAACTATGGCTACACCTTC. Its translation is CATSSPRNYGYTF.

This clonotype was observed at least ten times. This chain joins TRBV7-2 and TRBJ2-1; tentative D call: TRBD2 (7 bases). The V and J ends lost 5 bases and 9 bases respectively, with 14 bases between them. Germline CDR1 reads SGHTA; CDR2 reads FQGNSA. The CDR3 length is 13 residues. The chain's CDR3 is CASSVGGGGEQFF. CDR3 nucleotides: TGTGCCAGCAGCGTGGGAGGGGGAGGTGAGCAGTTCTTC.

This clonotype showed up many times. The chain joins TRBV12-3 or TRBV12-4 to TRBJ2-1; 9 bases line up with TRBD1. The CDR3 covers 17 residues. The ends lost 4 bases at V and 1 base at J; junction bases unmatched: 8. This CDR3 reads CASSSPDRGRSYNEQFF. DNA of the CDR3: TGTGCCAGCAGTTCCCCGGACAGGGGAAGGTCCTACAATGAGCAGTTCTTC.

This clonotype was detected ten times or more. The V gene is TRBV9, the J gene TRBJ2-5, with TRBD2 identical over 8 bases. V shed 2 bases, J shed 3 bases, and the junction held 3 bases outside the gene matches. The CDR3 runs to 14 residues. Looked up from germline, CDR1 is SGDLS and CDR2 is YYNGEE. CDR3 region: CASSVSGAEETQYF. The DNA of the CDR3 is TGTGCCAGCAGCGTTAGCGGGGCCGAAGAGACCCAGTACTTC.

Only a few counts were recorded for this clonotype. The V gene is TRBV14, the J gene TRBJ2-2; no clear D gene. CDR1 is SGHDN and CDR2 is FVKESK in the germline V gene. The CDR3 contains 15 residues. V lost 0 bases and J 4 bases, leaving 9 bases between the germline ends. CDR3 sequence reads: CASSQDFRGTGELFF. In DNA form, the CDR3 reads TGTGCCAGCAGCCAAGATTTTAGAGGCACCGGGGAGCTGTTTTTT.

The table lists this clonotype with a few counts. The rearrangement joins TRBV6-2 or TRBV6-3 to TRBJ1-1; 7 bases are a match to TRBD1. J was trimmed by 5 bases and V by 4 bases; bases with no gene match: 7. CDR3 length: 14 amino acids. From germline, CDR1 is MNHEY and CDR2 SVGEGT. This chain's CDR3 is CASSSSGGGTEAFF. The DNA of the CDR3 is TGTGCCAGCAGTTCTTCAGGGGGAGGTACTGAAGCTTTCTTT.

This sequence joins TRBV6-1 and TRBJ2-3, with D possibly matching TRBD1 (5 bases). Germline V gives CDR1 MNHNS, CDR2 SASEGT. This CDR3 is built from 14 residues. Deletions cut 6 bases from V and 3 bases from J, with 13 bases between. Here the CDR3 DNA reads TGTGCCAGCAGGTTCCAGGGTAGGACAGATACGCAGTATTTT. Its protein product is CASRFQGRTDTQYF.

The table lists this clonotype with a few counts. The rearrangement uses TRBV7-9 and TRBJ2-1, with 8 bases lining up with TRBD1. This CDR3 is 16 amino acids long. Trimming at V came to 3 bases and at J to 7 bases, leaving 11 bases not matched to a gene. CDR1 is SEHNR and CDR2 is FQNEAQ in the germline V gene (reference sequence). The DNA for the CDR3 is TGTGCCAGCAGCTTGGTAGACAGGGGACAAAGGAATGAGCAGTTCTTC. Encoded protein: CASSLVDRGQRNEQFF.

In DNA, the CDR3 is TGTGCCAGCAAGGGGGGGCGGTTCATTCAGTACTTC. Its protein is CASKGGRFIQYF. The rearrangement joins TRBV2 to TRBJ2-4; TRBD2 is a possible D gene (7 bases). The germline CDR1 and CDR2 sequences are SNHLY and FYNNEI. This CDR3 contains 12 residues. V gave up 7 bases and J gave up 9 bases, with 13 bases separating them.